This T cell receptor (beta chain) was captured by sequencing in a study of blood T cells in healthy people across ages. Whole-study context: When template switching was applied, about one barcoded beta molecule was captured per two T cells. Broader study findings: Among T cells, TCR beta diversity per million cells dropped roughly linearly as age rose. Total diversity from one million sequenced T cells was likely underestimated.

Germline V gives CDR1 SGHAT, CDR2 FQNNGV. V was shortened by 5 bases and J by 8 bases, with 12 bases between the two germline ends. The CDR3 runs 13 residues. In its sample, this clonotype was seen a few times. Its antigen remains unidentified. A second PCR of about 7 to 11 cycles used a sample-barcoded 5' primer and a J-beta primer mix. TCRdb fed the 5' RACE reads into MiXCR, producing one record per CDR3 protein. Of around 1,900,000 distinct CDR3 sequences listed, 35% to 50% were seen once; the top ten hold 23%. The V call is TRBV11-2, the J call TRBJ1-4; D gene ambiguous. The source material was blood. This receptor was taken from a human donor in good health. The CDR3 DNA follows: TGTGCCAGCAGCCAAATTGTGGGGGAAAAACTGTTTTTT. It encodes CASSQIVGEKLFF.